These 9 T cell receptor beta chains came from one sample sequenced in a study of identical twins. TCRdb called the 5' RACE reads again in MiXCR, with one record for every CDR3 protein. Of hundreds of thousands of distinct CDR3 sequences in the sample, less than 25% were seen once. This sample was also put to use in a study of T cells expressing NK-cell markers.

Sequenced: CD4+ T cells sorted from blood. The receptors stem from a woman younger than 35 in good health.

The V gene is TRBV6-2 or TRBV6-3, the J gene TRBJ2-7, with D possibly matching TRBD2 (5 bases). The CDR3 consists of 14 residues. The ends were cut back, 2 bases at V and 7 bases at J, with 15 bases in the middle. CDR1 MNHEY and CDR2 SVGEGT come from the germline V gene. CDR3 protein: CASSYGRLSGEQYF. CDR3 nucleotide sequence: TGTGCCAGCAGTTACGGTCGATTGTCGGGAGAGCAGTACTTC.

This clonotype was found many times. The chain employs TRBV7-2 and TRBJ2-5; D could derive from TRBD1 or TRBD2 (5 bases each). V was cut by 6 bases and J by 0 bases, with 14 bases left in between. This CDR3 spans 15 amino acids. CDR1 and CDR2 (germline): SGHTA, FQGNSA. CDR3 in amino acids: CASSYLPGHQETQYF. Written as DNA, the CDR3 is TGTGCCAGCAGTTATCTTCCGGGACACCAAGAGACCCAGTACTTC.

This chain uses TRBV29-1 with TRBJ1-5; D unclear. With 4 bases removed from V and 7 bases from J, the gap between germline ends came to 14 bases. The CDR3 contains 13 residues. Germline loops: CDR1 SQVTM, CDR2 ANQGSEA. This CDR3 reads CSVGEAVGQPQHF. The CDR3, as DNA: TGCAGCGTTGGGGAAGCGGTGGGCCAGCCCCAGCATTTT.

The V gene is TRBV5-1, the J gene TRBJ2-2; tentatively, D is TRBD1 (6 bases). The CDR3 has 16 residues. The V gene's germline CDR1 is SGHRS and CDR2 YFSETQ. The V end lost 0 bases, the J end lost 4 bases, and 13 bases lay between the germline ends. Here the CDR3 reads CASSLAGQGLTGELFF. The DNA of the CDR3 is TGCGCCAGCAGCTTGGCTGGGCAGGGGCTCACCGGGGAGCTGTTTTTT.

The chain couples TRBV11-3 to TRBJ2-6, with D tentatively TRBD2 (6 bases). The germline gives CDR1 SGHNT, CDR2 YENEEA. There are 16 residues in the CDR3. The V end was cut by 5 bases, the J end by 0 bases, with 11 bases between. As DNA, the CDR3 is TGTGCCAGCAGCCGGGACTTTTTCTCTGGGGCCAACGTCCTGACTTTC. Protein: CASSRDFFSGANVLTF. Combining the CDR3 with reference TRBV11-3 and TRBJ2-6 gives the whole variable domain EAGVVQSPRYKIIEKKQPVAFWCNPISGHNTLYWYLQNLGQGPELLIRYENEEAVDDSQLPKDRFSAERLKGVDSTLKIQPAELGDSAVYLCASSRDFFSGANVLTFGAGSRLTVL.

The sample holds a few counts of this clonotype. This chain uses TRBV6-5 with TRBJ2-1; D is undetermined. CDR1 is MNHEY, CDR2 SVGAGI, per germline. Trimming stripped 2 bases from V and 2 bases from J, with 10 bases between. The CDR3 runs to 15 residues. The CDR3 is CASSYGPNTYNEQFF. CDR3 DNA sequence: TGTGCCAGCAGTTACGGGCCAAATACCTACAATGAGCAGTTCTTC.

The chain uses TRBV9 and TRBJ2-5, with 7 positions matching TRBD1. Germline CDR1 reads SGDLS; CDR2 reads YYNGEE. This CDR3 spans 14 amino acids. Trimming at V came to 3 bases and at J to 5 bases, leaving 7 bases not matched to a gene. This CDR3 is CASSATDRVETQYF. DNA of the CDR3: TGTGCCAGCAGCGCGACCGACAGGGTTGAGACCCAGTACTTC.

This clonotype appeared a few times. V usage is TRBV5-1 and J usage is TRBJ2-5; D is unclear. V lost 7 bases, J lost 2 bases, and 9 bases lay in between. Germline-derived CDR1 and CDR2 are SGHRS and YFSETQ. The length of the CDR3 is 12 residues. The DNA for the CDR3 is TGCGCCAGCCCCGTCGAGCAAGAGACCCAGTACTTC. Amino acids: CASPVEQETQYF. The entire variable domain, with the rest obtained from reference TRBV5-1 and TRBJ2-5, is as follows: KAGVTQTPRYLIKTRGQQVTLSCSPISGHRSVSWYQQTPGQGLQFLFEYFSETQRNKGNFPGRFSGRQFSNSRSEMNVSTLELGDSALYLCASPVEQETQYFGPGTRLLVL.

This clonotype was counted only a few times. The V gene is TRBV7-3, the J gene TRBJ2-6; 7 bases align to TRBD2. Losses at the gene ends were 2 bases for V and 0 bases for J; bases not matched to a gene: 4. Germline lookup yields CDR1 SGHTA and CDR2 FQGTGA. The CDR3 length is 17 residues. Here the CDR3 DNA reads TGTGCCAGCAGCTTATTTGGGGGGGGCTCTGGGGCCAACGTCCTGACTTTC. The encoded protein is CASSLFGGGSGANVLTF.